Here is one T cell receptor (beta chain) with its context. Its antigen is not identified. The data derive from a study of T cells after yellow fever vaccination. TCR cDNA, made by 5'RACE template switching, carried an added universal primer site and UMIs. Each CDR3 protein gets one entry after TCRdb re-called the 5' RACE reads with MiXCR. This sample has approximately 610,000 distinct CDR3 sequences; around 16% occur once, and the top ten carry around a sixth. Study results and caveats: Few clonotypes appeared in both CD4 and CD8 compartments. Weaker overall was a secondary response that nonetheless peaked faster, on day 5 versus 15. The booster response re-showed most primary clones: over 95% CD4, approximately 86% CD8.

Looked up from germline, CDR1 is LGHDT and CDR2 is YNNKEL (reference sequence). The length of the CDR3 is 14 residues. The germline V and J ends were trimmed by 4 bases and 4 bases, with 13 bases remaining between them. The chain joins TRBV3-1 to TRBJ1-1; possible D gene TRBD1, 5 bases. The TCR sequence derives from a man aged 18-30 years who received the YFV17D yellow fever vaccine. The sequenced sample was PBMCs, obtained 4 to 5 days after the first yellow fever vaccination. The CDR3 region has the DNA TGTGCCAGCAGCCCAGGCTGGGGGGGCACTGAAGCTTTCTTT. Translating gives CASSPGWGGTEAFF. The full variable domain, rest sourced from reference TRBV3-1 and TRBJ1-1, is DTAVSQTPKYLVTQMGNDKSIKCEQNLGHDTMYWYKQDSKKFLKIMFSYNNKELIINETVPNRFSPKSPDKAHLNLHINSLELGDSAVYFCASSPGWGGTEAFFGQGTRLTVV.